This TCR beta chain was identified during a study of T cells in Graves' hyperthyroidism and ophthalmopathy. The TCR beta CDR3 regions underwent amplification using RNA transcripts as the source. A set of HTBI primers served as the primers for a first-round RT-PCR of the TCR CDR3. TCRdb ran MiXCR on the multiplex PCR reads and lists one entry per CDR3 protein. Of under 350,000 distinct CDR3 sequences in the sample, approximately 14% were seen once. The CDR3 is made up of 16 amino acids. Germline CDR1 reads SEHNR; CDR2 reads FQNEAQ (reference sequence). Those with hyperthyroidism were 18 to 65 years old, newly diagnosed, and ill for under 2 months. Around 10 ml fresh peripheral blood yielded the PBMCs. In this sample, this clonotype turned up a few times. This may be a read error, as it is one base from a much larger clone.

Source material: blood. This TCR was sampled from a woman aged 40 to 49 with Graves' hyperthyroidism. The chain employs TRBV7-9 and TRBJ2-3; D tentatively fits TRBD1 or TRBD2 (5 bases each). CDR3 loop: CASSSPRGRITGTQYF. CDR3 in DNA: TGTGCCAGCAGCTCGCCCAGAGGGCGGATCACAGGTACGCAGTATTTT.